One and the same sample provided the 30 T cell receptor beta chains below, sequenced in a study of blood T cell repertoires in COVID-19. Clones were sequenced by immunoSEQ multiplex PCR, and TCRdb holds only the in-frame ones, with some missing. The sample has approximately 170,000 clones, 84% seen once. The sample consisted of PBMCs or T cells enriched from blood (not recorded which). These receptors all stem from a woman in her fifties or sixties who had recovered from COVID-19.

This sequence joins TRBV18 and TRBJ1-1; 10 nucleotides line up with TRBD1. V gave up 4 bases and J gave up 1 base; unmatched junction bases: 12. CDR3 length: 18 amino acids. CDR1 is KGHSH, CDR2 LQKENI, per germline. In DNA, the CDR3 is TGTGCCAGCTCACTCCTCCCGGGACAGGGGTCGGGGAACACTGAAGCTTTCTTT. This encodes CASSLLPGQGSGNTEAFF.

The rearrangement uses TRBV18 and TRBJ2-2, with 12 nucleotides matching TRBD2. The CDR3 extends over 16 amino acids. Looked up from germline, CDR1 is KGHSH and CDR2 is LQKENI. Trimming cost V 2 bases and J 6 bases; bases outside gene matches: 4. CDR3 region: CASSPASGRAAGELFF. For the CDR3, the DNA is TGTGCCAGCTCACCAGCTAGCGGGAGGGCCGCCGGGGAGCTGTTTTTT.

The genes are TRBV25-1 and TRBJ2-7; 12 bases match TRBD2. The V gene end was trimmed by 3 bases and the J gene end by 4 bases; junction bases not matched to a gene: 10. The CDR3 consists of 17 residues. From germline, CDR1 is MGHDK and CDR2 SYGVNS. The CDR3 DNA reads TGTGCCAGCAGTGATACTAGCGGGAGGCCCCAACCTTACGAGCAGTACTTC. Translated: CASSDTSGRPQPYEQYF.

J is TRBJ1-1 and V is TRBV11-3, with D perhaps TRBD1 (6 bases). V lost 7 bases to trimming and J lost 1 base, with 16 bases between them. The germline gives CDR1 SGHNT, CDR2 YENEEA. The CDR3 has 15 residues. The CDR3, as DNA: TGTGCCAGCACCCTCGGTAGGGGGAAGAACACTGAAGCTTTCTTT. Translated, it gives CASTLGRGKNTEAFF.

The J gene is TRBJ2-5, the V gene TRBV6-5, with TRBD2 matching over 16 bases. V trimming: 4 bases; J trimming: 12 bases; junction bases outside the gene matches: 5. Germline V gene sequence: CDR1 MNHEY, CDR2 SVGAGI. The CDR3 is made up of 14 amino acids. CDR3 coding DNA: TGTGCCAGCAGTTCTACCGGGACTAGCGGGGGGGAGTACTTC. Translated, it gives CASSSTGTSGGEYF.

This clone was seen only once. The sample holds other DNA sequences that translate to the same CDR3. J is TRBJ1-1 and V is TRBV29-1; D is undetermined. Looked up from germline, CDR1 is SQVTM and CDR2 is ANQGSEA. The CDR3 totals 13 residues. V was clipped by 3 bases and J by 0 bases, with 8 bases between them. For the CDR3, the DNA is TGCAGCGTTGAGAGGGCCTTGAACACTGAAGCTTTCTTT. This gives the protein CSVERALNTEAFF.

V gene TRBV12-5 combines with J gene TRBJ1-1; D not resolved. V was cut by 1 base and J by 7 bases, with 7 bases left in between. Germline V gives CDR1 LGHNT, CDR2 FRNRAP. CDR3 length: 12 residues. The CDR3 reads CASGLEIFEAFF. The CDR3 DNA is TGTGCTAGTGGTTTGGAAATATTTGAAGCTTTCTTT.

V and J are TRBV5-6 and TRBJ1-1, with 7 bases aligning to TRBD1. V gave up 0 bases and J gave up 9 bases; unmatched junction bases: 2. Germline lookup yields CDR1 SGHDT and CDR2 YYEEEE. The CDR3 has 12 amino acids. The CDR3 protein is CASSLGRGQAFF. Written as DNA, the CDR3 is TGTGCCAGCAGCTTGGGAAGGGGGCAAGCTTTCTTT.

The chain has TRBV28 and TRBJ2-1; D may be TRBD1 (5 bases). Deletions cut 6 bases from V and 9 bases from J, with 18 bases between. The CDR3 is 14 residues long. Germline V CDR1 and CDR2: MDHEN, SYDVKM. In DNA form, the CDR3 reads TGTGCCAGCAGCCGCCCCCCACAGGTTGGTGAGCAGTTCTTC. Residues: CASSRPPQVGEQFF.

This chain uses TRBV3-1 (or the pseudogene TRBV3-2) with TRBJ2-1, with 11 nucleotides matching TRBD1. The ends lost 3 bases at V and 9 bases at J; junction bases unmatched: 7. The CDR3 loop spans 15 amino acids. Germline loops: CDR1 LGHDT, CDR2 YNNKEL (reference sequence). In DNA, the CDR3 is TGTGCCAGCAGCCATTATAGGACAGGGGGCGGTGAGCAGTTCTTC. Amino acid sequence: CASSHYRTGGGEQFF.

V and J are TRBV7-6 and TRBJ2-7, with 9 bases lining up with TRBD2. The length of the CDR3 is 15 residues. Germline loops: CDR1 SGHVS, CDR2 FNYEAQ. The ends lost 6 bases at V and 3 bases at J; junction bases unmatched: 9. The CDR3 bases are TGTGCCAGCAGTTATAGTAGCGGGAGCGGCTACGAGCAGTACTTC. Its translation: CASSYSSGSGYEQYF.

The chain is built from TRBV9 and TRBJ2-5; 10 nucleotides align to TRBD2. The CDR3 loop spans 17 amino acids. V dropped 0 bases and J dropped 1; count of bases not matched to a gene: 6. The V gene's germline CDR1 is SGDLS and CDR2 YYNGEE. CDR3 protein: CASSVGVAGGPQETQYF. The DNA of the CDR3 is TGTGCCAGCAGCGTAGGGGTAGCGGGGGGACCCCAAGAGACCCAGTACTTC.

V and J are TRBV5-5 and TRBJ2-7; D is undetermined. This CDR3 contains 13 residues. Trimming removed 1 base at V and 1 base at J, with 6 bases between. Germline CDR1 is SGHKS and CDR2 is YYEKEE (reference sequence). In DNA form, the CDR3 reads TGTGCCAGCAGCTTGTTGGCTTCCTACGAGCAGTACTTC. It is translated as CASSLLASYEQYF.

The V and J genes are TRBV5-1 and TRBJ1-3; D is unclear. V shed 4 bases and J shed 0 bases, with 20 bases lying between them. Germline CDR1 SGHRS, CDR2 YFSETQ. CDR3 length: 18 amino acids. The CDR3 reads CASSLEGGRRNSGNTIYF. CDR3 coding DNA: TGCGCCAGCAGCCTAGAAGGCGGGAGACGGAACTCTGGAAACACCATATATTTT.

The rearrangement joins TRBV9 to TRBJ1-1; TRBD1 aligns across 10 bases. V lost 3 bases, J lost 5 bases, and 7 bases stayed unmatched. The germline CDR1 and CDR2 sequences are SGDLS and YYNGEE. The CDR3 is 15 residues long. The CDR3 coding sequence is TGTGCCAGCAGCGACCGACAGGGGGCGAAAACTGAAGCTTTCTTT. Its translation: CASSDRQGAKTEAFF.

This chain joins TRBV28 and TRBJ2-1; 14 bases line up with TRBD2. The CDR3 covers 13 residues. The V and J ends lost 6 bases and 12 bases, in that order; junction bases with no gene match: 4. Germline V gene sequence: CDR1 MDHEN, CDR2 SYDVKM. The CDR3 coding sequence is TGTGCCAGCAGGGAGACTAGCGGGAGGGGGCAGTTCTTC. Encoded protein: CASRETSGRGQFF. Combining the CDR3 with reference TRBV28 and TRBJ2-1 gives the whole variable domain DVKVTQSSRYLVKRTGEKVFLECVQDMDHENMFWYRQDPGLGLRLIYFSYDVKMKEKGDIPEGYSVSREKKERFSLILESASTNQTSMYLCASRETSGRGQFFGPGTRLTVL.

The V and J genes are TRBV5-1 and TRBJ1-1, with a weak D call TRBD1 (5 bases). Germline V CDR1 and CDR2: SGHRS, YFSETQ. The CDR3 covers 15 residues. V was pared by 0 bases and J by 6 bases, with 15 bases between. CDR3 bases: TGCGCCAGCAGCTTGGTGGGGGGAAGGTCACCTGAAGCTTTCTTT. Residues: CASSLVGGRSPEAFF.

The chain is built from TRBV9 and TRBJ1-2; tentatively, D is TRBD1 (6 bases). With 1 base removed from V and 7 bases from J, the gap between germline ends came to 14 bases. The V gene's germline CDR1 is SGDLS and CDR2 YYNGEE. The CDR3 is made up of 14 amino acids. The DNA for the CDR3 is TGTGCCAGCAGCGTATATTCAGGGGATCGTGGCTACACCTTC. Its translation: CASSVYSGDRGYTF.

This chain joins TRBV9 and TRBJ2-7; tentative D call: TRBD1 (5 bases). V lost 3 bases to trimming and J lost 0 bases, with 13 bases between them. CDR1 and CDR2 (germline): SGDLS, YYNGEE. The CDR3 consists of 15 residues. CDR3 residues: CASSGGAASSYEQYF. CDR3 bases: TGTGCCAGCAGCGGTGGGGCGGCTAGCTCCTACGAGCAGTACTTC. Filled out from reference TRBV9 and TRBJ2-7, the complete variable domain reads DSGVTQTPKHLITATGQRVTLRCSPRSGDLSVYWYQQSLDQGLQFLIQYYNGEERAKGNILERFSAQQFPDLHSELNLSSLELGDSALYFCASSGGAASSYEQYFGPGTRLTVT.

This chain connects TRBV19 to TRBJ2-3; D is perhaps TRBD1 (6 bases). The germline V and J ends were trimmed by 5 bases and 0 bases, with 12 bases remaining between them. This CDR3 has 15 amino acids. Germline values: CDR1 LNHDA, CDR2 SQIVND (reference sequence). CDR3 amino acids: CASSSWTASTDTQYF. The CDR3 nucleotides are TGTGCCAGTAGTTCCTGGACAGCAAGCACAGATACGCAGTATTTT.

Here the CDR3 reads CASSFSVGGSYEQYF. The CDR3 coding sequence is TGTGCCAGCAGTTTCTCCGTCGGGGGGTCATACGAGCAGTACTTC. The genes are TRBV27 and TRBJ2-7; TRBD2 agrees at 7 bases. Trimming at V came to 3 bases and at J to 4 bases, leaving 9 bases not matched to a gene. The CDR3 is 15 residues long. Germline CDR1 MNHEY, CDR2 SMNVEV (reference sequence).

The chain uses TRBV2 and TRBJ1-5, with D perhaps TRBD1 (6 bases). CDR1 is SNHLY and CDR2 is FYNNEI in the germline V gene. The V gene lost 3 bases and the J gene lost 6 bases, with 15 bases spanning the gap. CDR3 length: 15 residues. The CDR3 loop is CASSERSGVGQPQHF. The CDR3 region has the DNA TGTGCCAGCAGTGAGAGGTCAGGGGTCGGTCAGCCCCAGCATTTT.

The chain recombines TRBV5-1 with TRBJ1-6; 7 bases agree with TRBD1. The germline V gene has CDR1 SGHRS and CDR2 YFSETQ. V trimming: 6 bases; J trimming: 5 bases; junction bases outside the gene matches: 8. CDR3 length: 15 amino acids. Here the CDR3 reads CASKKATGNNSPLHF. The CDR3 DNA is TGCGCCAGCAAAAAGGCGACAGGGAATAATTCACCCCTCCACTTT.

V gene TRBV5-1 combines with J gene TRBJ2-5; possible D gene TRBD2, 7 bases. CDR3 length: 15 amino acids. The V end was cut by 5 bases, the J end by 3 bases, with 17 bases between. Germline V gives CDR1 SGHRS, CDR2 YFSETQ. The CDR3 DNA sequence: TGCGCCAGCAGAATACAGGGCGGGAGCAAAGAGACCCAGTACTTC. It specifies CASRIQGGSKETQYF.

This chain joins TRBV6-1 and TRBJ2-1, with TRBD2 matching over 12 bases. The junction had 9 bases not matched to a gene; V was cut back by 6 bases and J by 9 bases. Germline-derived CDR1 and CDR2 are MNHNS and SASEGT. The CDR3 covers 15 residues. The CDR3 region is CASSLLTSGSGEQFF. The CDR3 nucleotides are TGTGCCAGCAGCCTCCTGACTAGCGGGAGTGGTGAGCAGTTCTTC.

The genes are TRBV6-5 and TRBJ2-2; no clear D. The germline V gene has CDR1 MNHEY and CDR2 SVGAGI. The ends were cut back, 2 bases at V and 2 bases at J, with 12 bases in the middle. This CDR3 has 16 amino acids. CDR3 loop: CASSYGYRTNTGELFF. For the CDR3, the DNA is TGTGCCAGCAGTTACGGATACAGAACCAACACCGGGGAGCTGTTTTTT.

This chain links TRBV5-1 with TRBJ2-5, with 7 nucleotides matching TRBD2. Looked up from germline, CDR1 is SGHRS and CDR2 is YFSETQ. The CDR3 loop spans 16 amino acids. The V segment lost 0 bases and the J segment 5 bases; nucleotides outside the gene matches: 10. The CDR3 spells CASSLAPAGAAETQYF. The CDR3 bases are TGCGCCAGCAGCTTGGCCCCCGCGGGAGCCGCTGAGACCCAGTACTTC.

The CDR3 DNA reads as TGTGCCAGCAGCGTGGACAGCCTCGGCCAAGAGACCCAGTACTTC. This translates into CASSVDSLGQETQYF. The chain uses TRBV28 and TRBJ2-5; tentatively, D is TRBD1 (6 bases). V was pared by 6 bases and J by 1 base, with 15 bases between. The CDR3 consists of 15 residues. The germline gives CDR1 MDHEN, CDR2 SYDVKM.

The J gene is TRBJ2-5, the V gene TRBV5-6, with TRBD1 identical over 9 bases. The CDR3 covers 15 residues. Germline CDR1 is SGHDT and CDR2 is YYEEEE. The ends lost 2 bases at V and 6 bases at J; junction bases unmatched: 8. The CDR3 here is CASSFWTGVIKTQYF. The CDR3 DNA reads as TGTGCCAGCAGCTTCTGGACAGGGGTTATTAAGACCCAGTACTTC.

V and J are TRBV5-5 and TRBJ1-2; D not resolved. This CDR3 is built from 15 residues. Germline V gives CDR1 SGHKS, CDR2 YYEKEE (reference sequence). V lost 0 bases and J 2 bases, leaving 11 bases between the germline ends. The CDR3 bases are TGTGCCAGCAGCTTGGAGGCCGACTTAAACTATGGCTACACCTTC. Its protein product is CASSLEADLNYGYTF.